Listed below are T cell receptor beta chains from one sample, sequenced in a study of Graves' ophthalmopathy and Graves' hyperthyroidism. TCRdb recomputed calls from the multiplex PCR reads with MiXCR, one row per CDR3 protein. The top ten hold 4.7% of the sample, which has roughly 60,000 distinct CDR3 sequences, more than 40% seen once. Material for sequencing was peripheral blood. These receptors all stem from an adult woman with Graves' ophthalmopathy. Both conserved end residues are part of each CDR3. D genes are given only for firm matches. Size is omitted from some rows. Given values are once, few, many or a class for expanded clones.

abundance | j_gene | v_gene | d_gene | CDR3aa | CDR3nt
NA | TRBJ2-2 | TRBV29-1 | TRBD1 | CSGGQGTGELFF | TGCAGCGGGGGACAGGGCACCGGGGAGCTGTTTTTT
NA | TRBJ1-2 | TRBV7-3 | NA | CASSPLAGVYGYTF | TGTGCCAGCAGCCCGCTAGCGGGGGTCTATGGCTACACCTTC
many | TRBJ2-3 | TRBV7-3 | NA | CASSLMVVGADTQYF | TGTGCCAGCAGCTTAATGGTAGTTGGGGCAGATACGCAGTATTTT
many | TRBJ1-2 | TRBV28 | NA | CASLGGGRNGYTF | TGTGCCAGCCTTGGGGGGGGGAGAAATGGCTACACCTTC
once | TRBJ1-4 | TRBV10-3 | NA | CAIEGIWEGEKLFF | TGTGCCATCGAGGGAATCTGGGAGGGTGAAAAACTGTTTTTT
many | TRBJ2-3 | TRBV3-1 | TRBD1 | CATEGAQDTQYF | TGTGCCACCGAGGGGGCTCAAGATACGCAGTATTTT
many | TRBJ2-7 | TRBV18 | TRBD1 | CASSPYRGDYEQYF | TGTGCCAGCTCACCATACAGGGGTGACTACGAGCAGTACTTC
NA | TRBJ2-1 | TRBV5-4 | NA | CASSLAADEQFF | TGTGCCAGCAGCTTGGCGGCCGATGAGCAGTTCTTC
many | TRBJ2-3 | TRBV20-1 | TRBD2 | CSARNFPGTSGPTDTQYF | TGCAGTGCTAGAAACTTCCCGGGGACTAGCGGGCCCACAGATACGCAGTATTTT
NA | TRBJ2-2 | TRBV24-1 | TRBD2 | CATSGTSGSTGELFF | TGTGCCACCAGTGGGACTAGCGGGAGCACCGGGGAGCTGTTTTTT
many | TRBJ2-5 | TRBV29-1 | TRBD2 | CSVEESGSETETQYF | TGCAGCGTTGAAGAGAGCGGGAGTGAGACAGAGACCCAGTACTTC
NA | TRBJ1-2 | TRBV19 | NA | CASSRPQGRGYGYTF | TGTGCCAGTAGTAGGCCACAGGGAAGGGGTTATGGCTACACCTTC
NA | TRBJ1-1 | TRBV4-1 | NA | CASSLTGQNTEAFF | TGCGCCAGCAGCCTTACGGGACAGAACACTGAAGCTTTCTTT
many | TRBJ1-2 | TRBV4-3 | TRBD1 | CASSQDVGQGTHGYTF | TGCGCCAGCAGCCAAGATGTAGGACAGGGGACGCATGGCTACACCTTC
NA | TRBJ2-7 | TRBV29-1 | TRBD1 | CSARQGAYEQYF | TGCAGCGCAAGACAGGGGGCCTACGAGCAGTACTTC
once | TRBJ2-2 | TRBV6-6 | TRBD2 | CASSHSSPGGFSGELFF | TGTGCCAGCAGTCACAGTTCTCCGGGAGGGTTTAGCGGGGAGCTGTTTTTT
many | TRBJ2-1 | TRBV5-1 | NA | CASSLLEAASYNEQFF | TGCGCCAGCAGCTTGTTAGAAGCTGCCTCCTACAATGAGCAGTTCTTC